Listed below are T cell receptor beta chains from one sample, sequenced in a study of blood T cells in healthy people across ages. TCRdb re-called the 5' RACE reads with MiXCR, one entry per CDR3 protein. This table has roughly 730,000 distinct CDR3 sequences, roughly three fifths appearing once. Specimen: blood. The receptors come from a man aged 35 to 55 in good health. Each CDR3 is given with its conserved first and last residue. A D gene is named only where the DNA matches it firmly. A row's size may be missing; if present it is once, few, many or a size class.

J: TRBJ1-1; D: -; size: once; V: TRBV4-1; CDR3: CASSHLDNTEAFF; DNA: TGCGCCAGCAGCCATCTCGACAACACTGAAGCTTTCTTT
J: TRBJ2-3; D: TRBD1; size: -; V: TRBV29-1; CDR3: CSNRDRRTDTQYF; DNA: TGCAGCAACCGGGACAGGCGCACAGATACGCAGTATTTT
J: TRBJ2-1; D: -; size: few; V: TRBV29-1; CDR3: CSVAHNEQFF; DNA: TGCAGCGTTGCGCACAATGAGCAGTTCTTC
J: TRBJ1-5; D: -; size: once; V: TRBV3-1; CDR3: CASSQVSGPTYNQPQHF; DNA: TGTGCCAGCAGCCAAGTTTCCGGGCCGACATACAATCAGCCCCAGCATTTT
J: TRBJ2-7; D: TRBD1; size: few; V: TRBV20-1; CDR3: CSARDRMTYEQYF; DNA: TGCAGTGCCCGGGACAGGATGACCTACGAGCAGTACTTC
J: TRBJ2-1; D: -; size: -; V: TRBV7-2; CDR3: CASSLEGRNEQFF; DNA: TGTGCCAGCAGCTTAGAGGGAAGGAATGAGCAGTTCTTC
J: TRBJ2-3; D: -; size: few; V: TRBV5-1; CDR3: CASSYLGRTQDTDTQYF; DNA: TGCGCCAGCAGCTACTTGGGGAGGACTCAGGACACAGATACGCAGTATTTT
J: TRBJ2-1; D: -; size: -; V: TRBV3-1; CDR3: CASSQDSTEREQFF; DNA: TGTGCCAGCAGCCAAGATAGTACGGAGCGTGAGCAGTTCTTC
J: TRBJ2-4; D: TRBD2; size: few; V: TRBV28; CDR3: CASSRAGTSGMMWYF; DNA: TGTGCCAGCAGTCGGGCCGGGACTAGCGGGATGATGTGGTACTTC
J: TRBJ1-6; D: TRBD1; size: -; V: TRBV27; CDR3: CASSLEGTGASPPNNSPLHF; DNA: TGTGCCAGCAGTTTGGAAGGGACAGGGGCCTCACCACCAAATAATTCACCCCTCCACTTT
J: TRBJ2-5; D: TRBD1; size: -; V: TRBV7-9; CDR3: CASSKTGGRQETQYF; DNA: TGTGCCAGCAGCAAGACAGGGGGGAGGCAAGAGACCCAGTACTTC
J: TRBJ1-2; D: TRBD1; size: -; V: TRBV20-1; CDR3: CSAGDFGQGAAYGYTF; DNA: TGCAGTGCTGGAGATTTTGGACAGGGGGCTGCCTATGGCTACACCTTC
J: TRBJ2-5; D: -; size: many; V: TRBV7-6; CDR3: CASSPRNGREQETQYF; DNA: TGTGCCAGCAGTCCCCGGAATGGGCGGGAACAAGAGACCCAGTACTTC
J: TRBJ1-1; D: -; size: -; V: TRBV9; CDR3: CASSSRVDTEAFF; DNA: TGTGCCAGCAGCTCTAGGGTGGACACTGAAGCTTTCTTT
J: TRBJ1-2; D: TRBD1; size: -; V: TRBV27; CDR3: CASSPWAGQASSTF; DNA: TGTGCCAGCAGCCCTTGGGCGGGACAGGCCTCCTCCACCTTC
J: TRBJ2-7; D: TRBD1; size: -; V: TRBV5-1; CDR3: CASSSATGDEQYF; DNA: TGCGCCAGCAGCTCGGCGACAGGGGACGAGCAGTACTTC
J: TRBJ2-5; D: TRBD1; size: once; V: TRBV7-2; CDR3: CASTRTGGVETQYF; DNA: TGTGCCAGCACCAGGACAGGGGGCGTAGAGACCCAGTACTTC
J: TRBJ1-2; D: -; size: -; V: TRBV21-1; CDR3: CASSNRDTRYGYTF; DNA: TGTGCCAGCAGTAATAGGGATACTCGATATGGCTACACCTTC
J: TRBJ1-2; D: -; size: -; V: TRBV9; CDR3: CASSASRGRVDGYTF; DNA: TGTGCCAGCAGCGCAAGCAGGGGTCGGGTCGATGGCTACACCTTC
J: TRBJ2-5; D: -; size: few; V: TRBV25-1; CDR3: CASNGALLGQETQYF; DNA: TGTGCCAGCAACGGGGCCCTGCTGGGCCAAGAGACCCAGTACTTC
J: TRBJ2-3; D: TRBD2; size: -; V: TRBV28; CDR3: CANREPGLASADTQYF; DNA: TGTGCCAACAGGGAACCGGGACTAGCGTCGGCAGATACGCAGTATTTT
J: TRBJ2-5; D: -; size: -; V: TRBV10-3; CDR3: CAISEFGRPQYF; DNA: TGTGCCATCAGTGAGTTCGGAAGGCCCCAGTACTTC
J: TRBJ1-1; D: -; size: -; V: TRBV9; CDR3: CASSVLGGYNTEAFF; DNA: TGTGCCAGCAGCGTATTGGGGGGATACAACACTGAAGCTTTCTTT
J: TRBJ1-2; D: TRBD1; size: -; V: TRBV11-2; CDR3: CASSFFRQGDGYTF; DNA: TGTGCCAGCAGCTTTTTTCGTCAGGGGGATGGCTACACCTTC
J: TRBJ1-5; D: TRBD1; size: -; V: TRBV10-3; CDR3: CATNSGQSNQPQHF; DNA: TGTGCCACCAATTCGGGACAGAGCAATCAGCCCCAGCATTTT
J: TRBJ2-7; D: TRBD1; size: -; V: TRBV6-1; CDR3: CASSEAVGQGPTDEQYF; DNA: TGTGCCAGCAGTGAAGCGGTCGGACAGGGGCCTACGGACGAGCAGTACTTC
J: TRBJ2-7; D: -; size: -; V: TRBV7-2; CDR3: CASTLTGIMGILYEQYF; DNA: TGTGCCAGCACCCTTACAGGTATCATGGGGATTCTCTACGAGCAGTACTTC